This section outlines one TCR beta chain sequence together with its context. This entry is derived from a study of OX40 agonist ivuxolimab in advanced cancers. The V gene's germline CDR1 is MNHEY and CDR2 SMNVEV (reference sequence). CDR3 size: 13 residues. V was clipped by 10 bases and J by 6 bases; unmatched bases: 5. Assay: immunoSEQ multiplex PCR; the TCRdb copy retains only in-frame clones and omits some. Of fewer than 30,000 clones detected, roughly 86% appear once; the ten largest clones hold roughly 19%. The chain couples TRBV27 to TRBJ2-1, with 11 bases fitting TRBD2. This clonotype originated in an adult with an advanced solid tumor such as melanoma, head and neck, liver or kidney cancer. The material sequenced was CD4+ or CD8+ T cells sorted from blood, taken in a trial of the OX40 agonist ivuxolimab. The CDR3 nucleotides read TGTGCCATCGGACTAGCGGGTTCCAATGAGCAGTTCTTC. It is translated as CAIGLAGSNEQFF.